There are a few counts of the clone carrying this TCR beta chain. The antigen is undetermined. Unmatched junction bases numbered 6, after V lost 6 bases and J lost 5 bases. From germline, CDR1 is SGHVS and CDR2 FQNEAQ. CDR3 length: 14 amino acids. The data were taken from a study of T cells after yellow fever vaccination. Looking at the study overall: Libraries from low-cell-number fractions were prepared with the SMART-Seq v4 Ultra Low Input RNA kit. Findings and limits, study-wide: Booster samples showed a return of most primary-vaccination clones (almost 97% CD4, 88% CD8).

In TCRdb, the 5' RACE reads were re-called with MiXCR into one record per CDR3 protein. The table records around 300,000 distinct CDR3 sequences, roughly 4.3% of them present only once. The chain couples TRBV7-8 to TRBJ2-2; 7 bases match TRBD1. The sample consisted of PBMCs, taken 5 days after the yellow fever booster vaccination. This sequence originates from a man aged 18 to 35 who received the YFV17D yellow fever vaccine. CDR3 region: CASRKQGLTGELFF. The CDR3 DNA follows: TGTGCCAGCAGAAAACAGGGGCTAACCGGGGAGCTGTTTTTT. Full variable domain (missing parts from reference TRBV7-8 and TRBJ2-2): GAGVSQSPRYKVAKRGQDVALRCDPISGHVSLFWYQQALGQGPEFLTYFQNEAQLDKSGLPSDRFFAERPEGSVSTLKIQRTQQEDSAVYLCASRKQGLTGELFFGEGSRLTVL.